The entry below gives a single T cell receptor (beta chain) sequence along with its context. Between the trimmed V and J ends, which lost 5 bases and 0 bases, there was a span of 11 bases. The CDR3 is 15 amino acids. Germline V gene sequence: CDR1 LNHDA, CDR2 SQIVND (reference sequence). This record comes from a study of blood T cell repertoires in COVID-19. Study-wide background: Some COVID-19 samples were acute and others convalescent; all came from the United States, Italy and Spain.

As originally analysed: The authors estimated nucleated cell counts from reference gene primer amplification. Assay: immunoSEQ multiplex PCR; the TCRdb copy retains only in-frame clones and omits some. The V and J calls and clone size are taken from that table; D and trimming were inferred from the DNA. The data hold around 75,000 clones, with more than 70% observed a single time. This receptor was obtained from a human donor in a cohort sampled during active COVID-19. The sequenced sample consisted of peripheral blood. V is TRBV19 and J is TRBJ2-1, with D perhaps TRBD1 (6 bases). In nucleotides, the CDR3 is TGTGCCAGTAGTTCTACAGGGAGCTCCTACAATGAGCAGTTCTTC. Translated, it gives CASSSTGSSYNEQFF.